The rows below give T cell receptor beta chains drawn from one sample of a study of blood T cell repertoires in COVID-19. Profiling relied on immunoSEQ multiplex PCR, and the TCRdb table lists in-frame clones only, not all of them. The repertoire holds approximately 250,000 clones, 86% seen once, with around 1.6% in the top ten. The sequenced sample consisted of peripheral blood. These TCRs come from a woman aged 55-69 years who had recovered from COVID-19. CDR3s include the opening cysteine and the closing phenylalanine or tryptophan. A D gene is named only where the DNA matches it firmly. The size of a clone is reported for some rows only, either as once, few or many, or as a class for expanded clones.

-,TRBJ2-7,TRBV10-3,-,TGTGCCATCTCCAGGGGCTACGAGCAGTACTTC,CAISRGYEQYF
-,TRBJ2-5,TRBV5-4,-,TGTGCCAGCAGCTTTTTGCAGGGGCCGGGGGAGACCCAGTACTTC,CASSFLQGPGETQYF
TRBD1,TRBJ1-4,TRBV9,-,TGTGCCAGCAGCGTAGGACAGGGGGCTACTAATGAAAAACTGTTTTTT,CASSVGQGATNEKLFF
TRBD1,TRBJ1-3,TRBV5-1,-,TGCGCCAGCAGCACCCAGGGGGCATCAGGAAACACCATATATTTT,CASSTQGASGNTIYF
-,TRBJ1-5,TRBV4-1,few,TGCGCCAGCAGCCAAGCTGGGGCAGGGTTGAATCAGCCCCAGCATTTT,CASSQAGAGLNQPQHF
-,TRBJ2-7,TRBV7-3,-,TGTGCCGACAGAGTGGGCCTCTACGAGCAGTACTTC,CADRVGLYEQYF
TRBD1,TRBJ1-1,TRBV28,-,TGTGCCAGCAGTACCCGGACAGGGGCCACTGAAGCTTTCTTT,CASSTRTGATEAFF
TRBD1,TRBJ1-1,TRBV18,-,TGTGCCAGCTCAACCTCCAGGGGGCGATACACTGAAGCTTTCTTT,CASSTSRGRYTEAFF
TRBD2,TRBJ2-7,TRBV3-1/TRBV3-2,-,TGTGCCAGCAGCCAAGGCGTGCTAGCGGGGTTTCCCTACGAGCAGTACTTC,CASSQGVLAGFPYEQYF
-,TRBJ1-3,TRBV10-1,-,TGCGCCAGCAGTTCGGACCTCCTGGGGCCCTCTGGAAACACCATATATTTT,CASSSDLLGPSGNTIYF
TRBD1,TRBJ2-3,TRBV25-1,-,TGTGCCAGCAGTGAATATAAGACAGGGTGGGAATATACGCAGTATTTT,CASSEYKTGWEYTQYF
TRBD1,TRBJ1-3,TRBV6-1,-,TGTGCCAGCAGTGATGTCTCAGGGGGCGGAAACACCATATATTTT,CASSDVSGGGNTIYF
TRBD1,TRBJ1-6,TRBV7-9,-,TGTGCCAGCAGCGCGGGACAGGGGGTTTCACCCCTCCACTTT,CASSAGQGVSPLHF
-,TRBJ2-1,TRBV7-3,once,TGTGCCAGCAGCTCTACCGGACAGTTCCATGAGCAGTTCTTC,CASSSTGQFHEQFF
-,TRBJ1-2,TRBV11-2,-,TGTGCCAGCAGCTTAGCGGGCCAGGGAAGGATTGGTGGCTACACCTTC,CASSLAGQGRIGGYTF
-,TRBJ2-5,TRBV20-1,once,TGCAGTGCTAGACCCCTAGAGACCCAGTACTTC,CSARPLETQYF
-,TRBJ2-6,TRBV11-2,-,TGTGCCAGCAGCTTAACGGACATTGTCTCTGGGGCCAACGTCCTGACTTTC,CASSLTDIVSGANVLTF
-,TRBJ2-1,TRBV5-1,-,TGCGCCAGCAGCTTGGAGGGACTTGCCTTCCTTGAGCAGTTCTTC,CASSLEGLAFLEQFF
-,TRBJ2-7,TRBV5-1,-,TGCGCCAGCAGCTTGAACGGGGTTGGCAGCTACGACGAGCAGTACTTC,CASSLNGVGSYDEQYF
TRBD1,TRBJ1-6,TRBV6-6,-,TGTGCCAGCAACCCGGGACAGGGGGAATCACCCCTCCACTTT,CASNPGQGESPLHF
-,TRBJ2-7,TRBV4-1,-,TGCGCCAGCAGCCAAGAGTCCTGGTTGGCAATCGAGCAGTACTTC,CASSQESWLAIEQYF